This TCR beta chain was obtained from a study of monozygotic twins with inflammatory bowel disease (dated by TCRdb to the late 2010s). Regarding the research as a whole: The full study comprised some 30 monozygotic twin pairs: nine German pairs (four IBD-concordant, five IBD-discordant) and 19 IBD-discordant Danish pairs. Disease-associated traits were sought mainly through comparisons between IBD patients and their genetically identical healthy co-twins within discordant pairs. Each individual had, on average, about 151 000 unique TCRalpha sequences and 181 000 unique TCRbeta sequences available for analysis.

Libraries were constructed by 5' RACE. Preparation of each TCR library used roughly 3,300 ng of total RNA. For each sample, cDNA was synthesized in eight separate reactions using SMARTScribe reverse transcriptase. Unique molecular identifiers containing a 6-nucleotide sample barcode were introduced through template switching during cDNA synthesis. TCRalpha and TCRbeta cDNA was amplified in two nested PCRs of about 16 and 10 cycles, and bead purification was carried out after each PCR. Before amplification, the cDNA was treated with uracil DNA-glycosylase and purified using the QIAquick PCR purification kit. The second PCR added Illumina TruSeq-compatible adapters along with sample-specific barcodes. Library quality and concentration were checked on TapeStation and Qubit, and libraries were pooled at around 5 ng each. Sequencing of the pooled libraries was done on an Illumina HiSeq2500 single-index Rapid Run using custom sequencing primers and 2 x 100 bp reads. The source study handled its data this way. MiGEC version 1.2.6 was used for UMI-based consensus assembly, which corrected PCR and sequencing errors. V(D)J alignment, clonotype assembly and CDR3 extraction were performed with MiXCR version 2.1.1. To normalise gene usage, clonotype sharing and MAIT/NKT TCR abundance, the analysis used the top 1000, 10 000 and 20 000 clonotypes per sample. Diversity was computed as the inverse Simpson index with the vegan R package after downsampling to 27 000 UMIs. Paired Mann-Whitney U tests were applied to discordant twin pairs, with Benjamini-Hochberg correction for multiple testing. Once TCRdb had reprocessed the reads, it stored one entry per CDR3 protein sequence and supplied no DNA. The authors' filters were not applied to this entry. This sample's clone table shows approximately 420,000 distinct CDR3 sequences. The ten largest clones take up 2% to 3% of the sample.

The CDR3 goes from the cysteine to the phenylalanine over 12 residues. No DNA is recorded. CDR1 and CDR2 (MNHEY, SVGAGI) derive from the germline V gene. From each donor, an approximately 2.5 ml peripheral blood sample was drawn into PAXgene tubes and stored at -80 degrees C. Without T cell sorting, total RNA was isolated from whole blood using the PAXgene blood miRNA kit on an automated QIAcube. Peripheral blood from monozygotic twin pairs, either concordant or discordant for inflammatory bowel disease, underwent deep TCRalpha and TCRbeta repertoire profiling that used unique molecular barcoding. Smoking habits were recorded for all twin pairs, with individuals classified as current, former or never smokers. Broad study findings and their caveats: TCRbeta repertoire diversity, by inverse Simpson index, was decreased in IBD patients compared with their healthy co-twins. The results gave no support for a single strong signal or clonotype linked to IBD. Concordant and discordant twins showed no difference in repertoire similarity, possibly because of limited statistical power. Because patients were on differing immunosuppressive treatments, the repertoires may have picked up extra background noise and inter-individual variability. Distinction between different T cell subtypes could not be achieved in the analysis. Fewer clonotypes were shared with other individuals by IBD patients than by healthy twins, most markedly in patients showing signs of disease activity.

About this clonotype: Its antigen has not been determined.

Source material: blood. The receptor was isolated from a human donor with ulcerative colitis or Crohn's disease, or a healthy co-twin of an affected twin (not recorded which). The rearranged chain carries TRBV6-5 and TRBJ2-2; the D call of TRBD1 rests on TCRdb alone, since no DNA is present to check it. The CDR3 protein sequence reads: CASGAGPGELFF.